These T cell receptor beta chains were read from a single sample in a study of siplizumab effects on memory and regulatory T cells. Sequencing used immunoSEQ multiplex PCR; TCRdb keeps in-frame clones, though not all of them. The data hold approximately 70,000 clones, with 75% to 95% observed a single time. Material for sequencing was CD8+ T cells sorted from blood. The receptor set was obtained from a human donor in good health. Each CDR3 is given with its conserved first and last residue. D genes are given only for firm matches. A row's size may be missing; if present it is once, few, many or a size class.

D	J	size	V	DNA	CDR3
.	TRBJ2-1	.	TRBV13	TGTGCCAGCAGCTTAAGACGCCGCTCCTACAATGAGCAGTTCTTC	CASSLRRRSYNEQFF
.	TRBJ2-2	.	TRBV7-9	TGTGCCAGCAGCTCCCAAAGGAGTAACACCGGGGAGCTGTTTTTT	CASSSQRSNTGELFF
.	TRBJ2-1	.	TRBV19	TGTGCCAGTAGTTTCGCAGGGAGCTCCTACAATGAGCAGTTCTTC	CASSFAGSSYNEQFF
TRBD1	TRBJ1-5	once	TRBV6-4	TGTGCCAGCAGGCTGACAGGGGGTCAGCCCCAGCATTTT	CASRLTGGQPQHF
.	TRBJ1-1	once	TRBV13	TGTGCCAGCAGTGAGGTGGGGATGAACACTGAAGCTTTCTTT	CASSEVGMNTEAFF
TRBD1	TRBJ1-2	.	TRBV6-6	TGTGCCAGCAGTTACTCGAGATCTCAGGGGGGCTATGGCTACACCTTC	CASSYSRSQGGYGYTF
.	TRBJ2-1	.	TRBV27	TGTGCCAGCAGTACCCGTAGCTATCAGCAGTTCTTC	CASSTRSYQQFF
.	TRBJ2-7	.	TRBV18	TGTGCCAGCTCACCAGGCAACTCCTACGAGCAGTACTTC	CASSPGNSYEQYF
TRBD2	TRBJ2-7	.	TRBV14	TGTGCCAGCAGGAGGACTAGCGGGAGCTACGAGCAGTACTTC	CASRRTSGSYEQYF
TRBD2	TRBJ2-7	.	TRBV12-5	TGTGCTAGTGGTTTGTGGGCGGGACTAGCGTCCGAGCAGTACTTC	CASGLWAGLASEQYF
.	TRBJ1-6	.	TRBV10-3	TGTGCCATCAGTGGACCCAAGCAAGGACCCCTCCACTTT	CAISGPKQGPLHF
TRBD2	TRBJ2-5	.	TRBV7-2	TGTGCCAGCAGCTTAGAACCACCTAGCGGGGGAGAGACCCAGTACTTC	CASSLEPPSGGETQYF
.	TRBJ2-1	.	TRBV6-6	TGTGCCACCAGTATCCTTAGCGATGAGCAGTTCTTC	CATSILSDEQFF
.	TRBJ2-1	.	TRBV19	TGTGCCAGTACGGAGGGCTCCTACAATGAGCAGTTCTTC	CASTEGSYNEQFF
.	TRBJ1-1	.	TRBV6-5	TGTGCCAGCAGTTACGGGACACTAGACCCGAACACTGAAGCTTTCTTT	CASSYGTLDPNTEAFF
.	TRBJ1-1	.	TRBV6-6	TGTGCCAGCCACGATGAACCGGGACAAGAAGCTTTCTTT	CASHDEPGQEAFF
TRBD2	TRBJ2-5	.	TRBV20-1	TGCAGTGCTTTAGCGGGCTTCGCCCAGTACTTC	CSALAGFAQYF
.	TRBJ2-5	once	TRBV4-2	TGTGCCAGCAGCCAAGAATTTGCGATGTGGGAAGAGACCCAGTACTTC	CASSQEFAMWEETQYF
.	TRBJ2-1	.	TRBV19	TGTGCCAGCTCCCCGGCTGTGGAGCCGGGCAATGAGCAGTTCTTC	CASSPAVEPGNEQFF
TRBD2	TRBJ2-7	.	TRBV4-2	TGTGCCAGCAGCCCTGCAACTAGCGGGAGAGACGAGCAGTACTTC	CASSPATSGRDEQYF
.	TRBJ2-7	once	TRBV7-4	TGTGCCAGCAGCTTAGGTCCTGGATGGGGCATAAAGGATAACCTTTCCTTC	CASSLGPGWGIKDNLSF
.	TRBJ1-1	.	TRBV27	TGTGCCAGCAGTTACGAGGCGAACACTGAAGCTTTCTTT	CASSYEANTEAFF
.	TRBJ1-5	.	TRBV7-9	TGTGCCAGCAGCTCTAGACTTGGTTTTCAGCCCCAGCATTTT	CASSSRLGFQPQHF
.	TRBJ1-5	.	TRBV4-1	TGCGCCAGCAGCCAAGAGGGCCCCAGGGAACAGCCCCAGCATTTT	CASSQEGPREQPQHF
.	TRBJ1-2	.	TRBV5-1	TGCGCCAGCAGCTTGGTCGCTGGAGGGAAGGGCTACACCTTC	CASSLVAGGKGYTF
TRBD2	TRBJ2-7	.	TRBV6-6	TGTGCCAGCAGCCTGGAACTAGCGGGAGGGCCCGAGCAGTACTTC	CASSLELAGGPEQYF
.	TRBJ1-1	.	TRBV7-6	TGTGCCAGCAGCTTAGACACGACAGCCGGGGCCTACACTGAAGCTTTCTTT	CASSLDTTAGAYTEAFF
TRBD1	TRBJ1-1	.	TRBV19	TGTGCCAGTAGGTACAGGGGAAACACTGAAGCTTTCTTT	CASRYRGNTEAFF
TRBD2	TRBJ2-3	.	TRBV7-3	TGTGCCAGCAGTCCAACCGGGACTAGCGGAGATACGCAGTATTTT	CASSPTGTSGDTQYF
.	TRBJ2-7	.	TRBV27	TGTGCCAGCAGTTTGAAGGTACTTGTCTACGAGCAGTACTTC	CASSLKVLVYEQYF
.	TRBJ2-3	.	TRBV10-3	TGTGCCATCAGAGAATTCCTTACTAGCATAGCTAGCACAGATACGCAGTATTTT	CAIREFLTSIASTDTQYF